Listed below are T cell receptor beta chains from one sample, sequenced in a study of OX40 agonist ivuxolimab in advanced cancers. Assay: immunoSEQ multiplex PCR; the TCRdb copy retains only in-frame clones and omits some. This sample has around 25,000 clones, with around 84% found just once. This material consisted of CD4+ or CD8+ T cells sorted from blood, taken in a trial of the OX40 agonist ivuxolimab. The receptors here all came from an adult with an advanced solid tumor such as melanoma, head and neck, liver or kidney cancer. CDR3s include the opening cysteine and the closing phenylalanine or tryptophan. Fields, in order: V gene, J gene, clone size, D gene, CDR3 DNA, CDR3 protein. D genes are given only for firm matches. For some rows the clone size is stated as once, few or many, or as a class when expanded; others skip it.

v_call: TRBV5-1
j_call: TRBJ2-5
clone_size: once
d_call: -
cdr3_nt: TGCGCCAGCAGCCACGGATTACAGGGCCAAGAGACCCAGTACTTC
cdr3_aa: CASSHGLQGQETQYF

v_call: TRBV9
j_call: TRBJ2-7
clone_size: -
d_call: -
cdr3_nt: TGTGCCAGCAGCGTAGAGGGGACGGGGACCCGCTACGAGCAGTACTTC
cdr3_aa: CASSVEGTGTRYEQYF

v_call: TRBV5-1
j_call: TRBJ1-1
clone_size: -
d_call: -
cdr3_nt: TGCGCCAGCAGCCGGTCCCTAATGAACACTGAAGCTTTCTTT
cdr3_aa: CASSRSLMNTEAFF

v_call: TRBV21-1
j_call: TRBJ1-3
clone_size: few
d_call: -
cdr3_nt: TGTGCCAGCAGCCCCTGGACGGAGGCTGGAAACACCATATATTTT
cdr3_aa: CASSPWTEAGNTIYF

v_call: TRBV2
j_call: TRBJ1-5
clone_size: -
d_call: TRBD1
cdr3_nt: TGTGCCAGCATCTTACTATACAGAAAGGCCGACAGGGGGAGACATAGCAATCAGCCCCAGCATTTT
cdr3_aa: CASILLYRKADRGRHSNQPQHF

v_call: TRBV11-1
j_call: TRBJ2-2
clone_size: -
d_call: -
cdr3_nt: TGTGCCAGCAGCTTACGGGTTTCCGGGGAGCTGTTTTTT
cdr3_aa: CASSLRVSGELFF

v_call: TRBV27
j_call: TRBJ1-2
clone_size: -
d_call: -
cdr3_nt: TGTGCCAGCAGTCCAAACCAAAGGACAGCTCGAGGTGGCTACACCTTC
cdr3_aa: CASSPNQRTARGGYTF

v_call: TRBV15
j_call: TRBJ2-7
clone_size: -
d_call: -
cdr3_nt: TGTGCCACCAGCCCGGGAACTTCCTACGAGCAGTACTTC
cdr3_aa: CATSPGTSYEQYF

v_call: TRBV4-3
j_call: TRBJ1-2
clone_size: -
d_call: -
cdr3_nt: TGCGCCAGCAGCCAAGTTCCGGCACGCTACGGCTATGGCTACACCTTC
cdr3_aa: CASSQVPARYGYGYTF

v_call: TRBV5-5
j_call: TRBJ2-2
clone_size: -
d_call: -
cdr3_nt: TGTGCCAGCAGCTTGGAGGTTGGGGTCACCGGGGAGCTGTTTTTT
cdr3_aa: CASSLEVGVTGELFF

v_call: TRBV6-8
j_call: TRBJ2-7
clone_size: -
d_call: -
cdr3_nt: TGTGCCAGCAGTTACTTCGGCTTTGGTTACGAGCAGTACTTC
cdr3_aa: CASSYFGFGYEQYF

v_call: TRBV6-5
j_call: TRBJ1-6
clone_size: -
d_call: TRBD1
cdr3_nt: TGTGCCAGCAGGGGGACAGGGAATAATTCACCCCTCCACTTT
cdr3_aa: CASRGTGNNSPLHF

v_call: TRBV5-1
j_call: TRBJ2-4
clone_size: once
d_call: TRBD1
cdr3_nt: TGCGCCAGCAGCTTGACAGGGGCCCAAAACATTCAGTACTTC
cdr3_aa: CASSLTGAQNIQYF

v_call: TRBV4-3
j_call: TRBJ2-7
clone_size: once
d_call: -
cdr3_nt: TGCGCCAGCAGCCAAGGGGTCCAGAAGGAAACCTACGAGCAGTACTTC
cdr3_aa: CASSQGVQKETYEQYF

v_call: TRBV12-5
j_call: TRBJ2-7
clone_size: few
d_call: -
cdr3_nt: TGTGCTAGTGGTTTACCTATAAGCGAGTTCTACGAGCAGTACTTC
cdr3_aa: CASGLPISEFYEQYF

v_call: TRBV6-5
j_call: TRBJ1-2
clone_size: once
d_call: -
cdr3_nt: TGTGCCAGCAGACGGGGCACTAACGTGGTCTACACCTTC
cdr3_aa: CASRRGTNVVYTF

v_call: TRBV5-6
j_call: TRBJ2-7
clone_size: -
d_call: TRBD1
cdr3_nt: TGTGCCAGCAGCTCCACAGGGGCTCCTAACTACGAGCAGTACTTC
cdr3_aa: CASSSTGAPNYEQYF

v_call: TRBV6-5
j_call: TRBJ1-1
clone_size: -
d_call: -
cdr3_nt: TGTGCCAGCAGACTCCAAGATCGGAACACTGAAGCTTTCTTT
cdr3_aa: CASRLQDRNTEAFF

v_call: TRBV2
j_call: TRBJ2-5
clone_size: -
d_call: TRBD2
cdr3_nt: TGTGCCAGCTGGGGCGGGGGTCTTATGGAGACCCAGTACTTC
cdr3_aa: CASWGGGLMETQYF

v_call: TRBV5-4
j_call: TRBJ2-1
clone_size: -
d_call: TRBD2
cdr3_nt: TGTGCCAGCAGCTTAGCGGGAGTTTCTAATGAGCAGTTCTTC
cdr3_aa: CASSLAGVSNEQFF

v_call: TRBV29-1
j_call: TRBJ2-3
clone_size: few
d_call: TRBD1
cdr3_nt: TGCAGCGTTGAAGGGGGACAGGGTATGACAGATACGCAGTATTTT
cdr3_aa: CSVEGGQGMTDTQYF

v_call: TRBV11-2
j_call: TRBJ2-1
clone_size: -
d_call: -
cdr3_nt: TGTGCCAGCAACGGCCCTGGCGGATACAATGAGCAGTTCTTC
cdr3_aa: CASNGPGGYNEQFF

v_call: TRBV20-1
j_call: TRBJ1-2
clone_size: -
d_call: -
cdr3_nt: TGCAGTGCTAGAGATGCCTTCGGCTACACCTTC
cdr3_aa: CSARDAFGYTF

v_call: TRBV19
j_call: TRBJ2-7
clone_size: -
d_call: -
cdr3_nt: TGTGCCTCTGCGGCGCGGGGTGATACCTACGAGCAGTACTTC
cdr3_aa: CASAARGDTYEQYF

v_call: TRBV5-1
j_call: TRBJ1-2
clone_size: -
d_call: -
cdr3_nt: TGCGCCAGCAGCCCAGGACAGAACTATGGCTACACCTTC
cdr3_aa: CASSPGQNYGYTF

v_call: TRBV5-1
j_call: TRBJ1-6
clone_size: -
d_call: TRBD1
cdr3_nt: TGCGCCAGCAGCACGGGACAGGGTTCACCCCTCCACTTT
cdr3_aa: CASSTGQGSPLHF

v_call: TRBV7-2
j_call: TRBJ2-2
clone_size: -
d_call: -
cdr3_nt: TGTGCCAGCAGCTTATTGGGGACCGCGAACACCGGGGAGCTGTTTTTT
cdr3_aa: CASSLLGTANTGELFF

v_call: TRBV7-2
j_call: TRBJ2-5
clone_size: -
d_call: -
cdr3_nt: TGTGCCAGCAGCCCGGGACACTTCGGGGAGACCCAGTACTTC
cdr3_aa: CASSPGHFGETQYF

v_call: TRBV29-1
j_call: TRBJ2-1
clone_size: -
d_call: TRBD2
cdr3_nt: TGCAGCGTTGAGGGACTAGCGGGAGGCTGGAATGAGCAGTTCTTC
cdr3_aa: CSVEGLAGGWNEQFF

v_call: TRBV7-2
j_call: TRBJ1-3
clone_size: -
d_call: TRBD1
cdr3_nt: TGTGCCAGCAGCTCCACAGGGGGCAGCTCTGGAAACACCATATATTTT
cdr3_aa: CASSSTGGSSGNTIYF

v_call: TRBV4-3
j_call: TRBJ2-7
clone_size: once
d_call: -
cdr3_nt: TGCGCCAGCAGCCAAACGGAGATTTACGAGCAGTACTTC
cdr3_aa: CASSQTEIYEQYF

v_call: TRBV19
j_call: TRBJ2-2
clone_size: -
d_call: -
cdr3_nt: TGTGCCAGTAGTCAGAGCACCTCGAACACCGGGGAGCTGTTTTTT
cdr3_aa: CASSQSTSNTGELFF

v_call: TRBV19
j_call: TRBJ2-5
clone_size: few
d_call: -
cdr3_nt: TGTGCCAGTAGCGCGCGGTACCAAGAGACCCAGTACTTC
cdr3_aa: CASSARYQETQYF

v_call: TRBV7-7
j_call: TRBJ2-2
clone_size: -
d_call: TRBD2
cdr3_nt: TGTGCTAGCAGCGAGGCACTAGCGGGGACCGGGGAGCTGTTTTTT
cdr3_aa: CASSEALAGTGELFF

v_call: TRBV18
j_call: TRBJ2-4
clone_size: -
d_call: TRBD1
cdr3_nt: TGTGCCAGCTCACCTATTTCCGGACAGGACTTGTTAAACATTCAGTACTTC
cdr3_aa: CASSPISGQDLLNIQYF

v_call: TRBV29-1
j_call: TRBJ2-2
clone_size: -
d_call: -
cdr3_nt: TGCAGCGTTGTACTCGGGCTCACCGGGGAGCTGTTTTTT
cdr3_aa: CSVVLGLTGELFF

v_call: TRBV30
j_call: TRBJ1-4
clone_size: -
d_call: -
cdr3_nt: TGTGCCTGGAGTCAGTCCTTATCGGGGAATGAAAAACTGTTTTTT
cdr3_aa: CAWSQSLSGNEKLFF

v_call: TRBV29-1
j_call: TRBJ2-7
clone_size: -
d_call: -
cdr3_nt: TGCAGCGTTTTCGTTGCCTCCTACGAGCAGTACTTC
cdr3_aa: CSVFVASYEQYF

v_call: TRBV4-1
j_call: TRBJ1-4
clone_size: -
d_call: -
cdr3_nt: TGCGCCAGCAGCCAAGGCGCAGGGAGAACTAATGAAAAACTGTTTTTT
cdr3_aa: CASSQGAGRTNEKLFF

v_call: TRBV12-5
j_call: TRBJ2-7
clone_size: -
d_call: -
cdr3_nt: TGTGCTAGTGGCCCCAGGACGGGAGCCTACGAGCAGTACTTC
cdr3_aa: CASGPRTGAYEQYF

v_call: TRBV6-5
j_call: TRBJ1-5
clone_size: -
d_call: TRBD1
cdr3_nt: TGTGCCAGCAGGGGGGACAGGGTTCAGCCCCAGCATTTT
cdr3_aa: CASRGDRVQPQHF

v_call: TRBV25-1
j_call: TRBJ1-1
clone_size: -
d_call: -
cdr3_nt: TGTGCCAGCAGTGAATATTTGGGGCAGCCAGCTTTCTTT
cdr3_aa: CASSEYLGQPAFF

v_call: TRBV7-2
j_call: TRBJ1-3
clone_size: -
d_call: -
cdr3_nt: TGTGCCAGCAGCAACCAACAGGGCTCTGGAAACACCATATATTTT
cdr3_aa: CASSNQQGSGNTIYF

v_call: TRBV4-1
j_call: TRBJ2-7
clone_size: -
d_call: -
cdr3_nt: TGCGCCAGCAGCCAGGGGGGAGGTTTGAACTCCTACGAGCAGTACTTC
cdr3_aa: CASSQGGGLNSYEQYF

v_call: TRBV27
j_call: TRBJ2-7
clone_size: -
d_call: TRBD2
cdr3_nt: TGTGCCAGCAGTTTATCGTTCATCCCCATGGGGCTAGCGGGTTACGAGCAGTACTTC
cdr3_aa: CASSLSFIPMGLAGYEQYF

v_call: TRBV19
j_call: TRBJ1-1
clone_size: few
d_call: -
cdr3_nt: TGTGCCAGTAGTATAGATTGGGAGAACACTGAAGCTTTCTTT
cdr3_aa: CASSIDWENTEAFF

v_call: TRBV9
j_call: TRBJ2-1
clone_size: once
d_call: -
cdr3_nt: TGTGCCAGCAGCGTAGGGGGCCAACCCTACAATGAGCAGTTCTTC
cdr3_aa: CASSVGGQPYNEQFF

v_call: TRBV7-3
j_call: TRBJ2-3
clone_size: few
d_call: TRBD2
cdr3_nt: TGTGCCAGCAGCTCGAGCGGGAGGCAGGGATCGAGGTCAGATACGCAGTATTTT
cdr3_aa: CASSSSGRQGSRSDTQYF

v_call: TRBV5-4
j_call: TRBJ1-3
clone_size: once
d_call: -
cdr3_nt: TGTGCCAGCAGCTTGGAGGGAAACACCATATATTTT
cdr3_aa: CASSLEGNTIYF

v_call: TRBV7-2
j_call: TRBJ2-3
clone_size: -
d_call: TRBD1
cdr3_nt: TGTGCCAGCAGCTCCGGGACAGGGGGCACAGATACGCAGTATTTT
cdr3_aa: CASSSGTGGTDTQYF

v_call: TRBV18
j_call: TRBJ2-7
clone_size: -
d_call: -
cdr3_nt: TGTGCCAGCTCACCTTCGACAGGTTCGTTTACCTACGAGCAGTACTTC
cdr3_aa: CASSPSTGSFTYEQYF

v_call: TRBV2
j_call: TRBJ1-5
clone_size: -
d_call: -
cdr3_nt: TGTGCCAGCAGTGAAGTGGGCGGTGTGGGGCAGCCCCAGCATTTT
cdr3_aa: CASSEVGGVGQPQHF

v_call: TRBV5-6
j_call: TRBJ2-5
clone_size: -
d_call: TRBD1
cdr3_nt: TGTGCCAGCAATCCACCGGGACAGGGCGGAGAGACCCAGTACTTC
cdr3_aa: CASNPPGQGGETQYF

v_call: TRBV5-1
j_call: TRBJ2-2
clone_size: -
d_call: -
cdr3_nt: TGCGCCAGCAGACCTAGCGAGTACACCGGGGAGCTGTTTTTT
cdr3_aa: CASRPSEYTGELFF

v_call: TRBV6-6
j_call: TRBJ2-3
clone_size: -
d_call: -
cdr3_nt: TGTGCCAGCACCTCGCGGGTCACAGATACGCAGTATTTT
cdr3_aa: CASTSRVTDTQYF

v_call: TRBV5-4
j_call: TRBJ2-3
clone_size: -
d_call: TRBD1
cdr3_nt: TGTGCCAGCAGCTTGGAGACAGGGTACACAGATACGCAGTATTTT
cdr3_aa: CASSLETGYTDTQYF

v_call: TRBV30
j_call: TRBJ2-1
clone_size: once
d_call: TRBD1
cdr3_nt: TGTGCCTGGAGTTCTGGACAGGGGGTTACGAATGAGCAGTTCTTC
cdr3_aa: CAWSSGQGVTNEQFF

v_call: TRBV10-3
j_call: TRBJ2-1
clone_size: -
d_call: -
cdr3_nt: TGTGCCACCTCCGGTAACAATGAGCAGTTCTTC
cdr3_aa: CATSGNNEQFF

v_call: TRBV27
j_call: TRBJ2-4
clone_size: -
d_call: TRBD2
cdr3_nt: TGTGCCAGCTGCCCGCGGGGAGGGGACAAAAACATTCAGTACTTC
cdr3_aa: CASCPRGGDKNIQYF